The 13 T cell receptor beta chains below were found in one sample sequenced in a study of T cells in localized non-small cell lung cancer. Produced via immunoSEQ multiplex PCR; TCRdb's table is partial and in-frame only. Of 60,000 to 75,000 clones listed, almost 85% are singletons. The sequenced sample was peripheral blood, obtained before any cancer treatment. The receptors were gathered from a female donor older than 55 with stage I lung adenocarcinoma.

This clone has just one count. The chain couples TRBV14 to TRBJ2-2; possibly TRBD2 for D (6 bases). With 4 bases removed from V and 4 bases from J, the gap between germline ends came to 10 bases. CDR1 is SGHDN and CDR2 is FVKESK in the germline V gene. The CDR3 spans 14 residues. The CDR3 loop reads CASSLGLFTGELFF. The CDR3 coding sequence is TGTGCCAGCAGCCTGGGACTCTTCACCGGGGAGCTGTTTTTT.

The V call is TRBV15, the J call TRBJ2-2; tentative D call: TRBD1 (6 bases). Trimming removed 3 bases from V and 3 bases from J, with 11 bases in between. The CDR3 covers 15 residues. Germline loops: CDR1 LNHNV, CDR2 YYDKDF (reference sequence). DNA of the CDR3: TGTGCCACCAGCAGGGACAGTGGGTACACCGGGGAGCTGTTTTTT. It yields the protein CATSRDSGYTGELFF.

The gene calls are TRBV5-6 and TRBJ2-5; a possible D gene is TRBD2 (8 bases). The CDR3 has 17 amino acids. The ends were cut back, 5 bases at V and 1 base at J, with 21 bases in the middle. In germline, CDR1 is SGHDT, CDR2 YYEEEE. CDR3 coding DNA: TGTGCCAGCAGGATAGCGGGGCCGGGACAGCCCCAAGAGACCCAGTACTTC. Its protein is CASRIAGPGQPQETQYF.

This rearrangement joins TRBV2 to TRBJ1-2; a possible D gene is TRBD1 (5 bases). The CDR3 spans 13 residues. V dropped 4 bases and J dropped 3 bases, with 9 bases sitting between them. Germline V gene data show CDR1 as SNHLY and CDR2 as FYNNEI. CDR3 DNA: TGTGCCAGCAGTGGCATGGGACACTATGGCTACACCTTC. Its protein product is CASSGMGHYGYTF. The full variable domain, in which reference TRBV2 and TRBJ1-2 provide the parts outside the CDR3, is EPEVTQTPSHQVTQMGQEVILRCVPISNHLYFYWYRQILGQKVEFLVSFYNNEISEKSEIFDDQFSVERPDGSNFTLKIRSTKLEDSAMYFCASSGMGHYGYTFGSGTRLTVV.

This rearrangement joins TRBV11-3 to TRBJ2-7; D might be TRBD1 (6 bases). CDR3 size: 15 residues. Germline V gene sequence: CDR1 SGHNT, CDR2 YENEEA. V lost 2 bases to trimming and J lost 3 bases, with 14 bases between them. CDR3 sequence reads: CASSLIGQPNYEQYF. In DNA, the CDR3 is TGTGCCAGCAGCTTAATAGGACAGCCAAACTACGAGCAGTACTTC.

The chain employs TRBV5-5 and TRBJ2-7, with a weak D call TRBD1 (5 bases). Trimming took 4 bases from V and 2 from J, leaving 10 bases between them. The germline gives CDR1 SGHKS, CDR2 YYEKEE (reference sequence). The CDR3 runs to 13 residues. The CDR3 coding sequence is TGTGCCAGCAGCCAAGGGGCCGCCTACGAGCAGTACTTC. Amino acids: CASSQGAAYEQYF.

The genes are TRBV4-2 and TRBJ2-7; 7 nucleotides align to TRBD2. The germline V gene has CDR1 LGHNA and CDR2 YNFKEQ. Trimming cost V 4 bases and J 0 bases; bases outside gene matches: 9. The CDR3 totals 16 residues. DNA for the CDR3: TGTGCCAGCAGCCCCCATTACGGCGGGAGCTCCTACGAGCAGTACTTC. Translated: CASSPHYGGSSYEQYF.

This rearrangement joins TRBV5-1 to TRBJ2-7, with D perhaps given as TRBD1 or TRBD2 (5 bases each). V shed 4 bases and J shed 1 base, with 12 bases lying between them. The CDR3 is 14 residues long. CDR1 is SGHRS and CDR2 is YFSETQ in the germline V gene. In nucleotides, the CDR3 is TGCGCCAGCAGCCCGGGGACGGTTTCCTACGAGCAGTACTTC. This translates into CASSPGTVSYEQYF.

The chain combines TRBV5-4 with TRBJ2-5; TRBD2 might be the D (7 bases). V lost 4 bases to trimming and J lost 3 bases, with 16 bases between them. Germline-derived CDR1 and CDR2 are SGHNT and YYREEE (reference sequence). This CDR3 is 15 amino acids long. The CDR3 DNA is TGTGCCAGCAGCCTGGGGGGGGCCACGAAAGAGACCCAGTACTTC. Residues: CASSLGGATKETQYF.

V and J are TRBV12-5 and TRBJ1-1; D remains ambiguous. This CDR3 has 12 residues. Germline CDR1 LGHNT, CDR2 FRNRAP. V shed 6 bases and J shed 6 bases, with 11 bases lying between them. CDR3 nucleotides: TGTGCTAGTGGGGAAGAGATCTCTGAAGCTTTCTTT. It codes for CASGEEISEAFF.

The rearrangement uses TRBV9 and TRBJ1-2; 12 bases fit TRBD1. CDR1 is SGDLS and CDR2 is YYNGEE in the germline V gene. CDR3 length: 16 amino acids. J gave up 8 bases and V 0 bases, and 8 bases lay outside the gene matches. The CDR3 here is CASSVDWDRGLGGYTF. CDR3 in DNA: TGTGCCAGCAGCGTAGACTGGGACAGGGGGCTAGGAGGCTACACCTTC.

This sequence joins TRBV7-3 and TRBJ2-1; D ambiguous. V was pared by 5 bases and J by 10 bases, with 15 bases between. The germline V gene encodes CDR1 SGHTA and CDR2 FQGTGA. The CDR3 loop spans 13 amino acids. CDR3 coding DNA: TGTGCCAGCAGCCTTAGGCCCGGATTGGAGCAGTTCTTC. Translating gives CASSLRPGLEQFF.

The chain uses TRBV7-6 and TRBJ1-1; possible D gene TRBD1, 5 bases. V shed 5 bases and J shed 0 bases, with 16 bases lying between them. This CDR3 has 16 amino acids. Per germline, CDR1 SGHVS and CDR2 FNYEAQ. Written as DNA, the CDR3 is TGTGCCAGCAGCCAACTTGATGGGACGTTGAACACTGAAGCTTTCTTT. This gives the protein CASSQLDGTLNTEAFF. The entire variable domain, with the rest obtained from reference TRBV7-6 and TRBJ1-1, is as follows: GAGVSQSPRYKVTKRGQDVALRCDPISGHVSLYWYRQALGQGPEFLTYFNYEAQQDKSGLPNDRFSAERPEGSISTLTIQRTEQRDSAMYRCASSQLDGTLNTEAFFGQGTRLTVV.